This T cell receptor beta chain was identified in a study of T-cell memory formation after mild COVID-19 (dated by TCRdb to the early 2020s). Regarding the research as a whole: TCR sequence clusters from the two donors were found to be largely donor specific. Two young, previously healthy adult volunteers, one female and one male, were included in the cohort. T-cell clones expanding and contracting after mild COVID-19 in two donors were tracked by longitudinal TCRalpha and TCRbeta repertoire sequencing.

Summary of the overall study and its limitations: Contracting CD4+ clones were found mainly in CM and EM memory subsets, while CD8+ clones were enriched in EMRA. The study covered only two mild cases, and larger cohorts including severe cases with pre-infection samples were considered necessary. Some responding clones were found in pre-infection memory, which suggests that pre-existing cross-reactive memory T cells took part in the SARS-CoV-2 response. Balanced CD4/CD8 phenotypes were observed for clones contracting from day 15 to 85, whereas a bias towards CD4+ was observed for a second wave of clones expanding from day 15 to 37. SARS-CoV-2 specificity was not confirmed for the second-wave clones peaking on day 37.

These reads were obtained on an Illumina NovaSeq 6000. Using 5'RACE with constant-segment primers, TCRalpha and TCRbeta cDNA libraries were constructed, with sample barcodes and unique molecular identifiers added in the process. RNA was extracted from every sample with Trizol reagent. Library amplification was performed in two PCR steps, and a second sample barcode and Illumina TruSeq adapters were introduced in the second step. Sequencing of libraries was performed on an Illumina NovaSeq with 2 x 150 bp paired-end reads. The authors' analysis ran thus. With migec v1.2.7, reads were demultiplexed and then collapsed into UMI-guided consensus sequences. Using mixcr v2.1.11, UMI consensuses were aligned to TRA and TRB V and J templates and then assembled into clonotypes. A clonotype was counted as expanded or contracted only when both edgeR and NoisET called the clonotype significant, with the noise models trained on biological replicates. edgeR calls used a false discovery rate-adjusted p below 0.01 and a log2 fold-change threshold of 1. As an exploratory analysis of dynamics, max-normalized trajectories of the 1000 most abundant clonotypes were examined by PCA with hierarchical clustering. The CD4 or CD8 phenotype of responding clones was assigned using the separately sequenced CD4+ and CD8+ repertoires. The public sequencing data were trimmed at Q25 with fastp and processed into clonotypes with MiXCR by TCRdb, which kept only in-frame beta chains. CDR3 protein duplicates are merged, each entry listing the most common genes and DNA. The V and J calls, along with clone size, are taken from TCRdb and not from the paper's own processing. The sample table contains roughly 240,000 distinct CDR3 sequences; only one count was recorded for roughly 15% of them. 2% to 2.5% of the sample belongs to the ten largest clones.

This clonotype came up many times. Its antigen is not yet known. No clone much larger than this one lies a single base away; base qualities are absent. V is pruned by 5 bases and J by 5 bases, leaving 8 bases of the junction without a gene match. Measured from the cysteine to the phenylalanine, the CDR3 is 15 residues long. The DNA shown is the 45-base CDR3, in frame from base 1. Ficoll-Paque density gradient centrifugation was used to isolate PBMCs. The material sequenced was PBMCs or a T cell subset sorted from them (not recorded which). The rearrangement combines TRBV12-3 or TRBV12-4 with TRBJ2-1; a stretch of 8 junction bases matches TRBD1. This clonotype was sampled from an adult woman who had mild COVID-19 (a few samples of this study predate the infection). The sample titles of this study are shuffled in the database, so cell type and time point are left out; the donor was told from shared clones. The nucleotide sequence reads TGTGCCAGCAGTCTAGGACAGGGCTGGGACAATGAGCAGTTCTTC. Translated, it gives CASSLGQGWDNEQFF.